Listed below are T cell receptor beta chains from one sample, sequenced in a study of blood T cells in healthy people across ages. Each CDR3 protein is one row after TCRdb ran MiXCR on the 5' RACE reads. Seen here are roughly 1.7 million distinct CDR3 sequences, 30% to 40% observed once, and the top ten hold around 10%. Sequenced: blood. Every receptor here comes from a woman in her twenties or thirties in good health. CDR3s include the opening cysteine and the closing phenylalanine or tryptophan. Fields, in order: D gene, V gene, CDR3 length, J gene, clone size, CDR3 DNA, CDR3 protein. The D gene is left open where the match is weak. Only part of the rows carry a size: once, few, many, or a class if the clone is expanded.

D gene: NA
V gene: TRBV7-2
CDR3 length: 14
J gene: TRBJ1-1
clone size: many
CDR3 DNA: TGTGCCAGCAGCTTAGGGGTGGTTAGCACTGAAGCTTTCTTT
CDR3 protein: CASSLGVVSTEAFF

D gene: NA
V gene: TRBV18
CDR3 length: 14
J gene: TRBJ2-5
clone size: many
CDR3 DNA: TGTGCCAGCAGTCCCCGGGGAACTCAAGAGACCCAGTACTTC
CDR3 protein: CASSPRGTQETQYF

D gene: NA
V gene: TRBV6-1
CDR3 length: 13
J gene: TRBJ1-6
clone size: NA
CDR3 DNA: TGTGCCAGCAGGATTGACAGCAATTCACCCCTCCACTTT
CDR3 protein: CASRIDSNSPLHF

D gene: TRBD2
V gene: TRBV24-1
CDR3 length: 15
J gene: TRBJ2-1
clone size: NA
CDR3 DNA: TGTGCCACCAGTGATTCTGGACTAGCGGGGGGGCAGCAGTTCTTC
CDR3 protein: CATSDSGLAGGQQFF

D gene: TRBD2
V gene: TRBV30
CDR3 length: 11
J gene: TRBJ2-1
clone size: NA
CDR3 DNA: TGTGCCTGGAGCCGGACTAGTAAACAGTTCTTC
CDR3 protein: CAWSRTSKQFF

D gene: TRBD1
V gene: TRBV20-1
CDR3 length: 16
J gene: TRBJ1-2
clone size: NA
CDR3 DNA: TGCAGTGCTAGGAGCTCAAAACAGGGGCGCGGTAGTGGCTACACCTTC
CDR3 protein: CSARSSKQGRGSGYTF

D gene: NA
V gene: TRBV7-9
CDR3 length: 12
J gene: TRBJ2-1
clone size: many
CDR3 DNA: TGTGCCAGCAGCTTGGGGGCCAATGAGCAGTTCTTC
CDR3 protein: CASSLGANEQFF

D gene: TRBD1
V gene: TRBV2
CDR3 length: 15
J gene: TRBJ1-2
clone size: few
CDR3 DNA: TGTGCCACCAGTAATTTTCCGGGACAGGGAAGAGGCTACACCTTC
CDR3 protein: CATSNFPGQGRGYTF

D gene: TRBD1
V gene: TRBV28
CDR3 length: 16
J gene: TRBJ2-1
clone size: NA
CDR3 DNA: TGTGCCAGCAGGCAAGACAGGGTGAGCGTCTACAATGAGCAGTTCTTC
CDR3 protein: CASRQDRVSVYNEQFF

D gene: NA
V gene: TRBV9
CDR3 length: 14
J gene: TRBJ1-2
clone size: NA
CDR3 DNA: TGTGCCAGCACCGTACAGGGAATCAGCTATGGCTACACCTTC
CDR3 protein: CASTVQGISYGYTF

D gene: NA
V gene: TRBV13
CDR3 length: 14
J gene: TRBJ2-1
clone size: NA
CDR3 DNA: TGTGCCAGCAGCCGACACGGGGGTAACAATGAGCAGTTCTTC
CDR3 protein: CASSRHGGNNEQFF

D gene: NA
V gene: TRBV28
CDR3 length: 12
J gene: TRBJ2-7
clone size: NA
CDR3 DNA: TGTGCCAGCGAGACAGATTCCTACGAGCAGTACTTC
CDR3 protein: CASETDSYEQYF

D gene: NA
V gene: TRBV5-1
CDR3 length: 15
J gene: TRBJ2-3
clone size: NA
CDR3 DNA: TGCGCCAGCAGCTTGGGCGCTAGCCCCACAGATACGCAGTATTTT
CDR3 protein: CASSLGASPTDTQYF

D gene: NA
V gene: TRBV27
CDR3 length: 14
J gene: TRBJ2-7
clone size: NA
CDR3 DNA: TGTGCCAGCGGTCTCGGGGCAGGGTTTTACGAGCAGTACTTC
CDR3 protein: CASGLGAGFYEQYF

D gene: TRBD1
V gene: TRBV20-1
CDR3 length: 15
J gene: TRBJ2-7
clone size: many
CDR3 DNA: TGCAGTGCTAAGTTACCGGGACAGCGTACCCACGAGCAGTACTTC
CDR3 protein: CSAKLPGQRTHEQYF

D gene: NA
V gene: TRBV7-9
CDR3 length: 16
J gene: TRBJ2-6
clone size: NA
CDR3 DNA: TGTGCCAGCAGCTTAGCGGAATCCTCTGGGGCCAACGTCCTGACTTTC
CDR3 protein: CASSLAESSGANVLTF

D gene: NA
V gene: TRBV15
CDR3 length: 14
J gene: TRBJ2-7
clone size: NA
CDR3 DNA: TGTGCCACGGCCCAAGGCGGAAGCTCCTACGAGCAGTACTTC
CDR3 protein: CATAQGGSSYEQYF

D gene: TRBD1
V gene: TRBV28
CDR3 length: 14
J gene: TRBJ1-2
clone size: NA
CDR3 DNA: TGTGCCAGCAGTTCGGGACAGCCAATGCGGGGCTACACCTTC
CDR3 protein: CASSSGQPMRGYTF

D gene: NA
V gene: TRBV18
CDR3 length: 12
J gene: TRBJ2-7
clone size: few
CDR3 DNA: TGTGCCAGCTCACGGGCTTTTAGTGAGCAGTACTTC
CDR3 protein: CASSRAFSEQYF

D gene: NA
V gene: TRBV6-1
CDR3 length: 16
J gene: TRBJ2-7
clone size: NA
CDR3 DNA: TGTGCCGGCAGTGATACCGGACAGCGTTGGGCCTACGAGCAGTACTTC
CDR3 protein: CAGSDTGQRWAYEQYF

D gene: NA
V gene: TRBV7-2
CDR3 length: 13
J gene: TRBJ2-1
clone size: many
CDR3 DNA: TGTGCCAGCAGCTTAGCGCGGCAGAATGAGCAGTTCTTC
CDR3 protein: CASSLARQNEQFF

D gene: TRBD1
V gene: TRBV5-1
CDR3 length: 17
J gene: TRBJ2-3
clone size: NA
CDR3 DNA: TGCGCCAGCAGCTTGGGGGCAACAGGGGGGAGCACAGATACGCAGTATTTT
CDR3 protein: CASSLGATGGSTDTQYF

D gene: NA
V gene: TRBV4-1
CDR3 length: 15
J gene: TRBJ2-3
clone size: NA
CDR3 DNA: TGCGCCGGCAGCCAAGATGGGGCAGAGGCAGATACGCAGTATTTT
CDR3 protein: CAGSQDGAEADTQYF

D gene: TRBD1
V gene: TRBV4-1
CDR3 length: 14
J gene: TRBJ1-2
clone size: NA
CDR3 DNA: TGCGCCAGCAGCAAGGGGACAGAGCTTTATGGCTACACCTTC
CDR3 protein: CASSKGTELYGYTF

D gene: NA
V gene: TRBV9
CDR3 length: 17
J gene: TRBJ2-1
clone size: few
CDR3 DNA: TGTGCCAGCAGCCCTCGTGGCGGCGGGACCTCCTACAATGAGCAGTTCTTC
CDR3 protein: CASSPRGGGTSYNEQFF

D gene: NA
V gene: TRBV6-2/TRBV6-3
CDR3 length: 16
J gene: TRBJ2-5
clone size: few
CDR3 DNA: TGTGCCAGCAGTTACGCTGGGGGCCGGTACCAAGAGACCCAGTACTTC
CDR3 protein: CASSYAGGRYQETQYF

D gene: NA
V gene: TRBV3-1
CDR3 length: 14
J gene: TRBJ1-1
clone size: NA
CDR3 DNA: TGTGCCAGCAGCCGCACAGGGCAGGGCACTGAAGCTTTCTTT
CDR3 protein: CASSRTGQGTEAFF

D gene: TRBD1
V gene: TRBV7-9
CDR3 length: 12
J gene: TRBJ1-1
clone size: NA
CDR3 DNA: TGTGCCAGCAGCCTAGAGCAGGGGGCAGCTTTCTTT
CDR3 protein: CASSLEQGAAFF

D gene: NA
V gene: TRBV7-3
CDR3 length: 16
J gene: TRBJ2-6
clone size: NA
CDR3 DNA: TGTGTCAGCAGCCCCACAGGGACATCTGGGGCCAACGTCCTGACTTTC
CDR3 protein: CVSSPTGTSGANVLTF

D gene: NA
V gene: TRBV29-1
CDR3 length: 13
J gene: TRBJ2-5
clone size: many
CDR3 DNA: TGCAGCGTAGGGGGGACCATCCAAGAGACCCAGTACTTC
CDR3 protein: CSVGGTIQETQYF

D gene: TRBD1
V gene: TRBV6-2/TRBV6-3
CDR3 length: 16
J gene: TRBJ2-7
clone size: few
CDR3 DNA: TGTGCCAGCAGTACCGCCGACAGGGCGGACTCCTACGAGCAGTACTTC
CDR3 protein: CASSTADRADSYEQYF

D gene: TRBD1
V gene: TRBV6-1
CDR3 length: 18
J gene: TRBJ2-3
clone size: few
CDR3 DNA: TGTGCCAGCAGTCCTAAGGACAGGGGCTCTACTAGCACAGATACGCAGTATTTT
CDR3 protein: CASSPKDRGSTSTDTQYF

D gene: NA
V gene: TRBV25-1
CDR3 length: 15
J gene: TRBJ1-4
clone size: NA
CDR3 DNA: TGTGCCAGCAGTGGCCGGGATCGGGCTAATGAAAAACTGTTTTTT
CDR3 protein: CASSGRDRANEKLFF

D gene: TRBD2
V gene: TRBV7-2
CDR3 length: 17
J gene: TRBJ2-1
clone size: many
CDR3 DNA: TGTGCCAGCAGCTTAGATACCCTAGCGGGAATTATCGATGAGCAGTTCTTC
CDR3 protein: CASSLDTLAGIIDEQFF

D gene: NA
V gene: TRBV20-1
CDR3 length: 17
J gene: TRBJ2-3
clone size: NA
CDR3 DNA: TGCAGTGCTCGGATAGCCCCCAGGGGCGCGGGCACAGATACGCAGTATTTT
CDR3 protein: CSARIAPRGAGTDTQYF

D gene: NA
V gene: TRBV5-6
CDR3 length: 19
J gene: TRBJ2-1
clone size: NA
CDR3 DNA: TGTGCCAGCAGCTCAGCCCAACAGGGTTCGGGGGATCACTACAATGAGCAGTTCTTC
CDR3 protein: CASSSAQQGSGDHYNEQFF

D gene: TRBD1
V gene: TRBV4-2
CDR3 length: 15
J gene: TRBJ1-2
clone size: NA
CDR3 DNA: TGTGCCAGCAGCCAGGGGGACAGGGACCGTTGGGGCTACACCTTC
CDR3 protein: CASSQGDRDRWGYTF

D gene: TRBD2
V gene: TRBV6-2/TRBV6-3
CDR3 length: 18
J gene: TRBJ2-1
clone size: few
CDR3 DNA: TGTGCCAGCAGTTTGGGGACTAGCGGGAGGGTTCTTTACAATGAGCAGTTCTTC
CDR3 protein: CASSLGTSGRVLYNEQFF

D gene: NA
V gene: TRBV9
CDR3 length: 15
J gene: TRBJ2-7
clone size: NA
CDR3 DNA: TGTGCCAGCAGCGTACGATTCGGGAGCTCCTACGAGCAGTACTTC
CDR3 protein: CASSVRFGSSYEQYF

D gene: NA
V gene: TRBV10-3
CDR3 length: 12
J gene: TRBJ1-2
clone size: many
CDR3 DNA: TGTGCCATCAGTGATGTGGGGACTGGCTACACCTTC
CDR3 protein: CAISDVGTGYTF

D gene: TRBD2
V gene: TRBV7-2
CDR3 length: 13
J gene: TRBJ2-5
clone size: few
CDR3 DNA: TGTGCCAGCAGCTCGACTAGCGGAGGGACCCAGTACTTC
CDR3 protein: CASSSTSGGTQYF

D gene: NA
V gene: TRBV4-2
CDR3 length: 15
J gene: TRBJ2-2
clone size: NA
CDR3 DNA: TGTGCCAGCAACCAAGGGCTCACTAACACCGGGGAGCTGTTTTTT
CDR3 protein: CASNQGLTNTGELFF